The rows below give T cell receptor beta chains drawn from one sample of a study of blood T cell repertoires in COVID-19. Some clones are missing from TCRdb's copy, which holds only in-frame ones; the method was immunoSEQ multiplex PCR. The table has about 40,000 clones, over 70% seen once. Source material: peripheral blood. These receptors were obtained from a woman in her seventies with acute or convalescent COVID-19. The CDR3 runs from the conserved cysteine through the conserved F or W. The D gene is left open where the match is weak. Clone size appears in some rows only: once, few, many, or a class for an expanded clone.

J gene,V gene,D gene,clone size,CDR3 protein,CDR3 DNA
TRBJ2-3,TRBV6-5,NA,NA,CASSFVPTDTQYF,TGTGCCAGCAGCTTCGTTCCGACAGATACGCAGTATTTT
TRBJ1-2,TRBV5-4,NA,NA,CASSLIPVYGYTF,TGTGCCAGCAGCTTGATCCCTGTCTATGGCTACACCTTC
TRBJ2-1,TRBV5-8,TRBD2,NA,CASSFGTTSYNEQFF,TGTGCCAGCAGCTTTGGGACTACCTCCTACAATGAGCAGTTCTTC
TRBJ2-3,TRBV3-1/TRBV3-2,NA,NA,CASSRTFNGAQYF,TGTGCCAGCAGCCGAACGTTTAACGGGGCGCAGTATTTT
TRBJ2-2,TRBV7-2,TRBD2,NA,CASSTSGEPTGELFF,TGTGCCAGCAGCACTAGCGGGGAGCCCACCGGGGAGCTGTTTTTT
TRBJ1-2,TRBV3-1/TRBV3-2,TRBD1,NA,CASSQPGTGANGYTF,TGTGCCAGCAGCCAACCGGGGACAGGGGCGAATGGCTACACCTTC
TRBJ1-2,TRBV29-1,NA,NA,CSVVDSGRDVAAYGYTF,TGCAGCGTTGTGGACAGCGGTAGAGATGTGGCAGCTTATGGCTACACCTTC
TRBJ2-5,TRBV9,TRBD2,NA,CASSVIAGGRETQYF,TGTGCCAGCAGCGTAATAGCGGGAGGCCGGGAGACCCAGTACTTC
TRBJ2-5,TRBV5-4,TRBD1,NA,CASSRDRGTETQYF,TGTGCCAGCAGCCGGGACAGGGGGACAGAGACCCAGTACTTC
TRBJ2-5,TRBV19,NA,NA,CASSVTVTRETQYF,TGTGCCAGTAGTGTCACGGTGACGCGGGAGACCCAGTACTTC
TRBJ1-3,TRBV28,NA,NA,CASRDGTGFAGDTIYF,TGTGCCAGCAGGGACGGCACCGGGTTCGCAGGGGACACCATATATTTT
TRBJ2-1,TRBV14,NA,NA,CASSLLGGSLNEQFF,TGTGCCAGCAGCCTCCTTGGGGGGAGTCTCAATGAGCAGTTCTTC
TRBJ2-1,TRBV7-9,NA,NA,CASSFRSSAYNEQFF,TGTGCCAGCAGCTTTAGGTCTAGCGCCTACAATGAGCAGTTCTTC
TRBJ1-1,TRBV10-2,NA,few,CASSEQANTEAFF,TGCGCCAGCAGTGAACAGGCGAACACTGAAGCTTTCTTT
TRBJ1-3,TRBV29-1,NA,NA,CSVVTHQNTIYF,TGCAGCGTTGTCACACACCAAAACACCATATATTTT
TRBJ2-1,TRBV5-1,TRBD1,NA,CASSSGQSSYNEQFF,TGCGCCAGCAGCTCGGGACAGAGCTCCTACAATGAGCAGTTCTTC
TRBJ2-5,TRBV6-5,NA,once,CATYGRDGSQTQYF,TGTGCCACTTATGGGCGGGATGGAAGTCAAACCCAGTACTTC
TRBJ1-6,TRBV7-6,TRBD1,NA,CASSLVMDRGPGSPLHF,TGTGCCAGCAGCTTAGTTATGGACAGGGGGCCGGGATCACCCCTCCACTTT
TRBJ1-2,TRBV27,TRBD1,NA,CASRPTGGYGYTF,TGTGCCAGTCGACCGACAGGGGGCTATGGCTACACCTTC
TRBJ1-1,TRBV27,NA,NA,CASSLIPLVTEAFF,TGTGCCAGCAGTTTAATTCCCCTCGTCACTGAAGCTTTCTTT
TRBJ1-1,TRBV2,NA,NA,CASSEATQGLAEAFF,TGTGCCAGCAGTGAAGCGACACAGGGCCTCGCTGAAGCTTTCTTT
TRBJ2-5,TRBV5-8,NA,NA,CASSLLYQETQYF,TGTGCCAGCAGCTTACTATACCAAGAGACCCAGTACTTC
TRBJ2-3,TRBV19,TRBD1,NA,CATRGQAEDTQYF,TGTGCCACTAGGGGACAGGCAGAAGATACGCAGTATTTT
TRBJ2-1,TRBV18,TRBD2,NA,CASSPGTISYNEQFF,TGTGCCAGCTCACCCGGGACTATCTCCTACAATGAGCAGTTCTTC
TRBJ2-3,TRBV19,NA,NA,CASSWQGSDTQYF,TGTGCCAGTAGTTGGCAGGGGTCAGATACGCAGTATTTT
TRBJ2-1,TRBV19,TRBD1,NA,CASSTGQAPYNEQFF,TGTGCCAGTAGCACGGGACAGGCGCCCTACAATGAGCAGTTCTTC
TRBJ1-6,TRBV30,NA,NA,CAWSVGQGNSPLHF,TGTGCCTGGAGTGTTGGTCAGGGGAATTCACCCCTCCACTTT
TRBJ2-1,TRBV19,TRBD2,NA,CASSINRGGSNEQFF,TGTGCCAGTAGTATTAACCGGGGGGGTAGCAATGAGCAGTTCTTC
TRBJ2-2,TRBV5-1,NA,NA,CASSFWGWNTGELFF,TGCGCCAGCAGCTTTTGGGGCTGGAACACCGGGGAGCTGTTTTTT
TRBJ2-5,TRBV28,NA,NA,CASRSRLETQYF,TGTGCCAGCAGGTCCAGGCTCGAGACCCAGTACTTC
TRBJ2-3,TRBV4-2,TRBD2,NA,CASSQTSAGLAGASTDTQYF,TGTGCCAGCAGCCAAACGAGTGCCGGTCTAGCGGGGGCCAGCACAGATACGCAGTATTTT
TRBJ1-6,TRBV30,NA,NA,CAWIETGMGHSPLHF,TGTGCCTGGATCGAAACAGGGATGGGTCATTCACCCCTCCACTTT
TRBJ1-5,TRBV11-2,NA,NA,CASSFGIYQPQHF,TGTGCCAGCAGCTTCGGGATTTATCAGCCCCAGCATTTT